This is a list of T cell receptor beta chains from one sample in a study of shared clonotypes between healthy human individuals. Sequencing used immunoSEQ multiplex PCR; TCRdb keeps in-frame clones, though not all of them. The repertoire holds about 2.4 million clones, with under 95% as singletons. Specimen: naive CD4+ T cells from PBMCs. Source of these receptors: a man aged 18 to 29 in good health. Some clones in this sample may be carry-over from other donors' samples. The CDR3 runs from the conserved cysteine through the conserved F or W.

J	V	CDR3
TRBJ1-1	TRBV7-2	CASSLGYKYTEAFF
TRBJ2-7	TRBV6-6	CASTRLGQVSYEQYF
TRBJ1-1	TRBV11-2	CASSLQGNTEAFF
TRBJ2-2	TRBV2	CASSGMGTGELFF
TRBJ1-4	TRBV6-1	CASSEVWEKLFF
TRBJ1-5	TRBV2	CASSEDPRGGNQPQHF
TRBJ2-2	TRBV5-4	CASSRDWTNTGELFF
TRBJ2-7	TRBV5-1	CASSLGTGGRSEQYF
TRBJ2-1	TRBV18	CASSPGLAKYNEQFF
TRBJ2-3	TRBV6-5	CASSVMVGPDTQYF
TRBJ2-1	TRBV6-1	CASSELSLEGAREQFF